This paragraph covers one T cell receptor beta chain sequence. V was trimmed by 6 bases and J by 8 bases, leaving 10 bases between them. Germline assignment: CDR1 MDHEN and CDR2 SYDVKM. CDR3 length equals 12 residues. The sample originates from a study of blood T cell repertoires in COVID-19. Study summary: Sites in the United States, Italy and Spain provided acute and convalescent COVID-19 samples. The analysed material was cDNA or gDNA that came from T cells, B-cell-depleted T cells, or PBMCs.

Seattle's enrolled individuals joined amid active infection and were then monitored longitudinally. In the study's own analysis: Reference gene primer amplification gave nucleated cell count estimates. Some clones are missing from TCRdb's copy, which holds only in-frame ones; the method was immunoSEQ multiplex PCR. The V and J calls and clone size were taken over from that table, and D and trimming were inferred from the DNA. The table includes hundreds of thousands of clones, roughly 82% detected once. Specimen: peripheral blood. This TCR was recovered from a woman older than 75 with COVID-19, enrolled during active disease. V usage is TRBV28 and J usage is TRBJ1-4; D gene unclear. The CDR3 sequence: CASRGGPEKLFF. DNA for the CDR3: TGTGCCAGCAGGGGCGGGCCGGAAAAACTGTTTTTT.